This TCR beta chain came from a study of OX40 agonist ivuxolimab in advanced cancers. Sequenced by immunoSEQ multiplex PCR; TCRdb stores in-frame clones only, minus some. In the table there are around 69,000 clones, 80% to 90% of which are singletons. The receptor was derived from an adult with an advanced solid tumor such as melanoma, head and neck, liver or kidney cancer. The sample consisted of CD4+ or CD8+ T cells sorted from blood, taken in a trial of the OX40 agonist ivuxolimab.

The CDR3 DNA follows: TGTGCCAGCAGTTTAGGGACAGGCTCGAGCTCCTACGAGCAGTACTTC. As protein: CASSLGTGSSSYEQYF. The chain has TRBV27 and TRBJ2-7; 8 bases are shared with TRBD1. Germline V gives CDR1 MNHEY, CDR2 SMNVEV (reference sequence). This CDR3 contains 16 residues. V dropped 2 bases and J dropped 0; count of bases not matched to a gene: 6.